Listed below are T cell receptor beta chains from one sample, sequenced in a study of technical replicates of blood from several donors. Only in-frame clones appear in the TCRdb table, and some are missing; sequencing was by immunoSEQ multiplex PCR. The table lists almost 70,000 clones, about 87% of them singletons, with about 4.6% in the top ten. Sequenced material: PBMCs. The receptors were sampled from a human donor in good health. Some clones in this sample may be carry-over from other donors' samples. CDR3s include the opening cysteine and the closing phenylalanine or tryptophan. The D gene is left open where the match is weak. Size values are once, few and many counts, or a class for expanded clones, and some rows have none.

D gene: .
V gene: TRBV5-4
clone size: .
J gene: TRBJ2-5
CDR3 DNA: TGTGCCAGCAGCACTCTCGCACAGGGCCAGGCCCAGTACTTC
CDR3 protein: CASSTLAQGQAQYF

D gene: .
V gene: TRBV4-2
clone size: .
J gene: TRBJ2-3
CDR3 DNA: TGTGCCAGCAGCATCCTCTCCGGAGATACGCAGTATTTT
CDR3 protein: CASSILSGDTQYF

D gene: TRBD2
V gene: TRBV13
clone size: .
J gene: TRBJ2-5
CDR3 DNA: TGTGCCAGCAGCTTAGAGGGATTAGCGGGAGGCCAAGAGACCCAGTACTTC
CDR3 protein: CASSLEGLAGGQETQYF

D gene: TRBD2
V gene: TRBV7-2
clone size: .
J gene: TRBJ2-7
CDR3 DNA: TGTGCCAGCAGCTACCTTGGCGGGGGTAGCTCCTACGAGCAGTACTTC
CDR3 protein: CASSYLGGGSSYEQYF

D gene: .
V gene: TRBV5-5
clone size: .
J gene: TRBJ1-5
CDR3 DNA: TGTGCCAGCAGCTTAGGGGGGGCCGGCTTTAGCAATCAGCCCCAGCATTTT
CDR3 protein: CASSLGGAGFSNQPQHF

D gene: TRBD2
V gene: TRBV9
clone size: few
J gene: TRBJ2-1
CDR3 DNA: TGTGCCAGCAGCGCTCAAGAGCGGGGGCCGGTCTTC
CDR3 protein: CASSAQERGPVF

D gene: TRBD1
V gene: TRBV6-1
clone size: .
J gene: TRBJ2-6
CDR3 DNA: TGTGCCAGCAGTGAATTTCCAGGGGGCTTAGGTGGGGCCAACGTCCTGACTTTC
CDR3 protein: CASSEFPGGLGGANVLTF

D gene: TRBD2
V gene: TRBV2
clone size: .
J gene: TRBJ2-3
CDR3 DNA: TGTGCCAGCACCCAACGGGCTAGCGGGGGGTTCGCAGATACGCAGTATTTT
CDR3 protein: CASTQRASGGFADTQYF

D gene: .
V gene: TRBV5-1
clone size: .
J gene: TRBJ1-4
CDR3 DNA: TGCGCCAGCAGCCCCGGCGGGGTGTACAATGAAAAACTGTTTTTT
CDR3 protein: CASSPGGVYNEKLFF

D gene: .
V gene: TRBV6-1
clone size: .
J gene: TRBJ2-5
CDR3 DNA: TGTGCCAGCAGTGGCGGGTTAGTCCCAAAACAAGAGACCCAGTACTTC
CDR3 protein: CASSGGLVPKQETQYF

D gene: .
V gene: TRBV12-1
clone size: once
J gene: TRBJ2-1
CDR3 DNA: TGTGCCAGCAGCCGAACCCACAACCGGACTAGCGGGGCGGCTCAGGAGCAGTTCTTC
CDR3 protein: CASSRTHNRTSGAAQEQFF

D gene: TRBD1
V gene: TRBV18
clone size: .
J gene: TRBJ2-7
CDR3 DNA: TGTGCCAGCTCACACGACAGGGACGAGCAGTACTTC
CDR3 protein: CASSHDRDEQYF

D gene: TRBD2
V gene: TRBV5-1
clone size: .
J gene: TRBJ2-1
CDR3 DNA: TGCGCCAGCAGCCCGGGGACTAGCGGGGGTAGGGAGCAGTTCTTC
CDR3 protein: CASSPGTSGGREQFF

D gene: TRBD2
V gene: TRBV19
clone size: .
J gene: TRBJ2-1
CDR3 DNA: TGTGCCAGTAGACAACTAGCGGGAGGCCAGAATGAGCAGTTCTTC
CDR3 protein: CASRQLAGGQNEQFF

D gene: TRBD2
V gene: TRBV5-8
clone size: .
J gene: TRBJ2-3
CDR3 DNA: TGTGCCAGCAGCTTGGCGGGAGGGAGCACAGATACGCAGTATTTT
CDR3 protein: CASSLAGGSTDTQYF

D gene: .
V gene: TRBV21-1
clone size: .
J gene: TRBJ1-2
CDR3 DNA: TGTGCCAGCAGCGACCGGGACAGGGGGAGCGGCTACACCTTC
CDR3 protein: CASSDRDRGSGYTF

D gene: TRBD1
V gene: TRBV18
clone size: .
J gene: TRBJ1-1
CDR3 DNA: TGTGCCAGCTCCCCATCCAGGACAGGGGGCTCTGAAGCTTTCTTT
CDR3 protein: CASSPSRTGGSEAFF

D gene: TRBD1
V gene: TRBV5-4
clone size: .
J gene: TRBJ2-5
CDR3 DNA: TGTGCCAGCAGCGTCTACCGGGACAGGGGTGGGCAAGAGACCCAGTACTTC
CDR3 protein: CASSVYRDRGGQETQYF

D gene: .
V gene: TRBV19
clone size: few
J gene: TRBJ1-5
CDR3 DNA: TGTGCCAGTAGTATGGAGGGCAATCAGCCCCAGCATTTT
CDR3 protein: CASSMEGNQPQHF

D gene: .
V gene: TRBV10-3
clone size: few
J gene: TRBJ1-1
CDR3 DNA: TGTGCCATCAGTGAGTCCTCGAACACTGAAGCTTTCTTT
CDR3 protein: CAISESSNTEAFF

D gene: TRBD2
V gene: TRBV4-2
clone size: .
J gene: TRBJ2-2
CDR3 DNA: TGTGCCAGCAGCCGGAGACCCGAACGGCTAGCGGAGCCAGACACCGGGGAGCTGTTTTTT
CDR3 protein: CASSRRPERLAEPDTGELFF

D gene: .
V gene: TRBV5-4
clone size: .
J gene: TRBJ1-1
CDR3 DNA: TGTGCCAGCAGCTTGGGGGAGGCGGGGAACACTGAAGCTTTCTTT
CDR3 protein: CASSLGEAGNTEAFF

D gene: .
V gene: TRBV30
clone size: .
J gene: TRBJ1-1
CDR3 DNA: TGTGCCTGGAGCCCCAGCGACCTTGAAGCTTTCTTT
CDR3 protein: CAWSPSDLEAFF

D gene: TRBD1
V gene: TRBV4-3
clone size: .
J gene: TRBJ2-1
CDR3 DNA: TGCGCCAGCAGCGCCAGGGGGCACAATGAGCAGTTCTTC
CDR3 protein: CASSARGHNEQFF